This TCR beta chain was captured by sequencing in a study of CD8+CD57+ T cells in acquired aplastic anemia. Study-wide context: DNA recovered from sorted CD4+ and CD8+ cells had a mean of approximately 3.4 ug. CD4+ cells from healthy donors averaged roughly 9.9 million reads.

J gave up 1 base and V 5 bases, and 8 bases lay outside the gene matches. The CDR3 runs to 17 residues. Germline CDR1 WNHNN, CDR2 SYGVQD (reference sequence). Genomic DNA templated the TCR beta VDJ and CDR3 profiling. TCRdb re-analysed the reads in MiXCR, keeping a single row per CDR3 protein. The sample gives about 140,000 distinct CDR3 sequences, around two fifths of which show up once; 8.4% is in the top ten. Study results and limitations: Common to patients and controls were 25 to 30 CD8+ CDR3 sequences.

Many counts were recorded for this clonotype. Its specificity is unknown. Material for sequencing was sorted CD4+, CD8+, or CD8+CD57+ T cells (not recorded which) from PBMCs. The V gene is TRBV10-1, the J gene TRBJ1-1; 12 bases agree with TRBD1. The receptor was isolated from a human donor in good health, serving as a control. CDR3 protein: CASSSGGTGGRNTEAFF. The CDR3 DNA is TGCGCCAGCAGTTCAGGAGGGACAGGGGGCAGGAACACTGAAGCTTTCTTT.